This T cell receptor beta chain originates from a study of control samples from healthy donors and cancer patients. There are 12 residues in the CDR3. The V and J ends lost 5 bases and 1 base respectively, with 3 bases between them. TCRdb keeps only in-frame clones here, not all; method: immunoSEQ multiplex PCR. This table holds about 59,000 clones, roughly 90% found once. Specimen: PBMCs. The rearrangement links TRBV12-3 or TRBV12-4 to TRBJ1-3; the D is unclear. The sequence derives from a man aged 40-49 years with colorectal cancer. Written as DNA, the CDR3 is TGTGCCAGCAGTCAATCTGGAAACACCATATATTTT. Residues: CASSQSGNTIYF.